The clone carrying this T cell receptor (beta chain) appeared a few times. Its antigen is unknown. TCRdb re-derived calls from the 5' RACE reads in MiXCR, one entry per CDR3 protein. The sample lists 250,000 to 300,000 distinct CDR3 sequences, about 5% occurring once. The V gene's germline CDR1 is LGHNA and CDR2 YSLEER. The CDR3 is 14 residues long. V was shortened by 0 bases and J by 11 bases, with 13 bases between the two germline ends. This specimen comes from a study of T cells after yellow fever vaccination. Study-wide findings and caveats: The CD4 and CD8 compartments had a small share of their clonotypes in common. Among primary-vaccination clones, most reappeared after the booster, at approximately 97% for CD4 and roughly 90% for CD8.

The sequences come from CD4+ T cells sorted from PBMCs, collected on the day of the yellow fever booster vaccination. The genes are TRBV4-3 and TRBJ1-4; D not certain. This receptor was taken from a man aged 18-30 years who received the YFV17D yellow fever vaccine. The CDR3: CASSQDPVQAKLFF. For the CDR3, the DNA is TGCGCCAGCAGCCAAGATCCCGTCCAGGCCAAACTGTTTTTT.